This T cell receptor (beta chain) was profiled in a study of cytomegalovirus exposure and HLA in healthy donors. Study summary: Around 80 million unique TCRs from HLA-typed donors were held in an early data release.

Although they were nominally healthy when sampled, donors likely had unrecorded immune exposures. Findings and caveats of the study: In vitro work confirmed that a few CMV-associated chains recognize CMV antigens. Researchers reportedly found TCR beta sequences accurately predicted most subjects' HLA-A and HLA-B alleles.

The study ran its PCR with 60 Vbeta and 13 Jbeta primers. The method was immunoSEQ multiplex PCR; TCRdb's version includes in-frame clones alone and lacks a portion of them. The sample lists approximately 140,000 clones, 82% occurring once. Trimming took 5 bases from V and 11 from J, leaving 18 bases between them. Per germline, CDR1 SEHNR and CDR2 FQNEAQ (reference sequence). CDR3 length: 13 amino acids. This clone is medium-sized (0.01 to 0.1%) within its sample. Its antigen is currently unknown. The clonotype was recovered from a male donor in good health and CMV-seronegative. The sequenced sample consisted of PBMCs. The chain recombines TRBV7-9 with TRBJ1-1; no clear D gene. CDR3 residues: CASSPHSSWAAFF. The CDR3 nucleotides are TGTGCCAGCAGCCCCCACTCGTCATGGGCCGCTTTCTTT.